One T cell receptor (beta chain) is described in this entry. This sample is drawn from a study of T cell repertoires in ileal Crohn's disease. This table comes from immunoSEQ multiplex PCR, and its TCRdb copy is limited to in-frame clones, with some not included. The sample lists 4,000 to 6,000 clones; roughly 80% were seen once. Germline values: CDR1 SGHRS, CDR2 YFSETQ. This CDR3 is built from 15 residues. V was cut by 4 bases and J by 1 base, with 14 bases left in between. The sample taken for sequencing was ileal tissue. The chain combines TRBV5-1 with TRBJ2-5; D might be TRBD2 (6 bases). This TCR was recovered from an adult with Crohn's disease. This chain's CDR3 is CASSETGTSQETQYF. CDR3 nucleotide sequence: TGCGCCAGCAGCGAGACCGGGACTTCCCAAGAGACCCAGTACTTC.